The clone carrying this TCR beta chain occurred many times. Its antigen is undetermined. Each CDR3 protein is one row after TCRdb ran MiXCR on the 5' RACE reads. Of tens of thousands of distinct CDR3 sequences in the sample, 3% to 4.5% were seen once. The data belong to a study of neurological immune-mediated disorders. Study-wide results and caveats: CDR3 amino acid sequences of expanded clones were not shared across subjects, a result suggesting private repertoires in all groups. Neither clinical nor MRI features were associated with the multiple sclerosis repertoire cluster. Multiple sclerosis was found to have the least TCR clonal expansion, below healthy controls, and HTLV-1-associated myelopathy the most.

Sequenced sample: PBMCs. This TCR derives from a man between 25 and 39 years old with multiple sclerosis.

The CDR3: CSVEDKRGELFF. The CDR3, as DNA: TGCAGCGTTGAAGATAAGCGGGGGGAGCTGTTTTTT. The chain is built from TRBV29-1 and TRBJ2-2; D might be TRBD2 (5 bases). There are 12 residues in the CDR3. Trimming pared 0 bases from V and 8 bases from J, leaving 7 bases between. Germline loops: CDR1 SQVTM, CDR2 ANQGSEA.